This T cell receptor beta chain derives from a study of T cell repertoires in cytomegalovirus infection. TCRdb called the reads again in MiXCR, with one record for every CDR3 protein. The data contain hundreds of thousands of distinct CDR3 sequences, around 35% of them singletons. The CDR3 runs 14 residues. Trimming stripped 5 bases from V and 2 bases from J, with 12 bases between. Looked up from germline, CDR1 is SGHTA and CDR2 is FQGNSA. The table lists this clonotype with many counts. Its antigen remains unidentified. The sequencing here drew on cultured PBMCs, taken from culture after CMV antigen stimulation. This chain links TRBV7-2 with TRBJ1-2; D may be TRBD1 (6 bases). The TCR comes from a human donor in good health (CMV status not recorded). Some clones in this sample may be carry-over from other donors' samples. The CDR3, as DNA: TGTGCCAGCAGCCTAGGGGGACGGAACTATGGCTACACCTTC. It specifies CASSLGGRNYGYTF. Filled out from reference TRBV7-2 and TRBJ1-2, the complete variable domain reads GAGVSQSPSNKVTEKGKDVELRCDPISGHTALYWYRQSLGQGLEFLIYFQGNSAPDKSGLPSDRFSAERTGGSVSTLTIQRTQQEDSAVYLCASSLGGRNYGYTFGSGTRLTVV.